These 5 T cell receptor beta chains originate from one sample sequenced in a study of control samples from healthy donors and cancer patients. The assay was immunoSEQ multiplex PCR, and TCRdb's table has in-frame clones only and misses some. The table lists around 200,000 clones, roughly 94% of them singletons. Sample: blood. The receptor source for this set is a man aged 45 to 65 in good health.

The rearrangement uses TRBV6-5 and TRBJ2-1, with D uncertain. The V and J ends lost 8 bases and 7 bases respectively, with 12 bases between them. CDR1 and CDR2 from the germline V gene are MNHEY and SVGAGI. The CDR3 extends over 12 amino acids. In DNA form, the CDR3 reads TGTGCCAGCGATCGCCAGAAAAATGAGCAGTTCTTC. This codes for CASDRQKNEQFF.

This chain connects TRBV4-2 to TRBJ2-7; 8 bases are shared with TRBD2. The CDR3 runs to 16 residues. Looked up from germline, CDR1 is LGHNA and CDR2 is YNFKEQ. The trim removed 0 bases at V and 0 bases at J, leaving 4 bases unmatched. In nucleotides, the CDR3 is TGTGCCAGCAGCCAAGATCTCGGGGGGGGCTCCTACGAGCAGTACTTC. Protein: CASSQDLGGGSYEQYF.

The chain is built from TRBV6-5 and TRBJ2-1, with D tentatively TRBD2 (5 bases). The CDR3 totals 15 residues. Germline CDR1 and CDR2: MNHEY and SVGAGI. The V end lost 4 bases, the J end lost 0 bases, and 10 bases lay between the germline ends. The CDR3 DNA reads as TGTGCCAGCAGTTTGCTAGCTTTCTCCTACAATGAGCAGTTCTTC. It is translated as CASSLLAFSYNEQFF.

This clone has only one observation. The chain combines TRBV18 with TRBJ2-7; no clear D gene. CDR3 length equals 12 residues. Germline V gene lookup returns CDR1 KGHSH and CDR2 LQKENI. The V end was cut by 2 bases, the J end by 5 bases, with 7 bases between. The chain's CDR3 is CASSPGANEQYF. Written as DNA, the CDR3 is TGTGCCAGCTCACCAGGCGCGAACGAGCAGTACTTC.

The rearrangement joins TRBV7-8 to TRBJ2-7, with D perhaps matching TRBD1 (5 bases). Trimming took 3 bases from V and 7 from J, leaving 13 bases between them. Germline V gene sequence: CDR1 SGHVS, CDR2 FQNEAQ. This CDR3 spans 13 amino acids. DNA for the CDR3: TGTGCCAGCAGCTTTCGTTCTCCAGGGGAGCAGTACTTC. It encodes CASSFRSPGEQYF.